The 13 T cell receptor beta chains presented below share a single source sample, sequenced in a study of blood T cell repertoires in COVID-19. Sequencing was performed with immunoSEQ multiplex PCR; in TCRdb, only in-frame clones are kept and a portion is missing. This table has 45,000 to 50,000 clones, 83% appearing once. The source material was peripheral blood. Receptors were obtained from a man older than 75 in a cohort sampled during active COVID-19.

The V gene is TRBV7-8, the J gene TRBJ2-7; 8 nucleotides line up with TRBD2. The CDR3 covers 14 residues. Trimming at V came to 3 bases and at J to 6 bases, leaving 7 bases not matched to a gene. CDR1 and CDR2 from the germline V gene are SGHVS and FQNEAQ. The CDR3 loop is CASSFHQLAGEQYF. The CDR3 DNA sequence: TGTGCCAGCAGCTTCCACCAGCTAGCGGGCGAGCAGTACTTC.

The chain combines TRBV21-1 with TRBJ2-1; TRBD1, the D gene given by the table, was not confirmed from the DNA. TRBV21-1 is a pseudogene. This CDR3 has 11 residues. This CDR3 is CASSRTGEQFF. The CDR3 nucleotides are TGTGCCAGCAGCAGGACAGGCGAGCAGTTCTTC.

The chain has TRBV5-4 and TRBJ2-1; 8 bases fit TRBD2. Germline CDR1 SGHNT, CDR2 YYREEE (reference sequence). The CDR3 sequence is 15 residues long. Trimming took 4 bases from V and 8 from J; bases not matched to a gene: 11. CDR3: CASSVVQRGIDEQFF. As DNA, the CDR3 is TGTGCCAGCAGCGTGGTTCAGCGGGGGATTGATGAGCAGTTCTTC. Drawing the rest from reference TRBV5-4 and TRBJ2-1, the complete variable domain is ETGVTQSPTHLIKTRGQQVTLRCSSQSGHNTVSWYQQALGQGPQFIFQYYREEENGRGNFPPRFSGLQFPNYSSELNVNALELDDSALYLCASSVVQRGIDEQFFGPGTRLTVL.

The chain employs TRBV7-6 and TRBJ2-7; TRBD1 agrees at 7 bases. This CDR3 comprises 15 residues. The V gene end was trimmed by 3 bases and the J gene end by 2 bases; junction bases not matched to a gene: 7. The germline V gene encodes CDR1 SGHVS and CDR2 FNYEAQ. CDR3: CASSFSRGSPYEQYF. In nucleotides, the CDR3 is TGTGCCAGCAGCTTCAGCAGGGGGTCCCCCTACGAGCAGTACTTC.

V gene TRBV4-3 combines with J gene TRBJ1-5; no firm D call. With 1 base removed from V and 7 bases from J, the gap between germline ends came to 8 bases. CDR1 is LGHNA and CDR2 is YSLEER in the germline V gene. This CDR3 has 13 amino acids. The CDR3 region is CASSQAGRQPQHF. The CDR3 DNA is TGCGCCAGCAGCCAAGCCGGGAGGCAGCCCCAGCATTTT.

This chain links TRBV19 with TRBJ1-5; D remains ambiguous. This CDR3 is 14 amino acids long. CDR1 is LNHDA, CDR2 SQIVND, per germline (reference sequence). Trimming stripped 7 bases from V and 2 bases from J, with 12 bases between. CDR3 in amino acids: CASKGAAGNQPQHF. Written as DNA, the CDR3 is TGTGCCAGTAAGGGAGCCGCTGGCAATCAGCCCCAGCATTTT. Using reference TRBV19 and TRBJ1-5 for the parts outside the CDR3, the full variable domain is DGGITQSPKYLFRKEGQNVTLSCEQNLNHDAMYWYRQDPGQGLRLIYYSQIVNDFQKGDIAEGYSVSREKKESFPLTVTSAQKNPTAFYLCASKGAAGNQPQHFGDGTRLSIL.

The V and J genes are TRBV7-2 and TRBJ2-1, with 11 positions matching TRBD2. The CDR3 length is 17 residues. Trimming cost V 1 base and J 8 bases; bases outside gene matches: 10. CDR1 and CDR2 (germline): SGHTA, FQGNSA. The CDR3 nucleotides read TGTGCCAGCAGCTTAGGCGGAGGACTAGCGGGTTGGGATGAGCAGTTCTTC. It translates to CASSLGGGLAGWDEQFF.

The chain combines TRBV6-5 with TRBJ1-2; TRBD1 is a possible D gene (6 bases). Deletions cut 6 bases from V and 11 bases from J, with 19 bases between. This CDR3 contains 13 residues. Per the germline V gene, CDR1 is MNHEY and CDR2 is SVGAGI. The CDR3 DNA reads TGTGCCAGCAGGCTGGACAGCGACATTGGGTACACCTTC. Translating it yields CASRLDSDIGYTF.

The J gene is TRBJ2-1, the V gene TRBV5-4, with 13 bases that match TRBD2. Germline lookup yields CDR1 SGHNT and CDR2 YYREEE (reference sequence). Trimming cost V 4 bases and J 13 bases; bases outside gene matches: 14. This CDR3 is built from 16 residues. As DNA, the CDR3 is TGTGCCAGCAGCGGGGGACTAGCGGGGACCACACTTAGTCAGTTCTTC. Its protein is CASSGGLAGTTLSQFF.

This clone is a singleton in its sample. V gene TRBV5-1 combines with J gene TRBJ1-2; TRBD1 matches 8 bases. The ends lost 4 bases at V and 4 bases at J; junction bases unmatched: 6. The CDR3 is 14 amino acids. Looked up from germline, CDR1 is SGHRS and CDR2 is YFSETQ. CDR3: CASSQEQGGYGYTF. CDR3 nucleotide sequence: TGCGCCAGCAGCCAAGAACAGGGGGGCTATGGCTACACCTTC.

The CDR3 loop reads CASSLPGRGVNEQYF. DNA of the CDR3: TGTGCCAGCAGCTTACCGGGCAGGGGGGTGAACGAGCAGTACTTC. V is TRBV7-9 and J is TRBJ2-7; TRBD1 is a possible D gene (7 bases). With 2 bases removed from V and 5 bases from J, the gap between germline ends came to 16 bases. Germline V gene sequence: CDR1 SEHNR, CDR2 FQNEAQ (reference sequence). The CDR3 extends over 15 amino acids.

The chain joins TRBV30 to TRBJ2-7; unclear D gene. Germline V gene data show CDR1 as GTSNPN and CDR2 as SVGIG (reference sequence). V was pared by 2 bases and J by 2 bases, with 10 bases between. This CDR3 is 13 amino acids long. The CDR3: CAWSLSGTYEQYF. DNA of the CDR3: TGTGCCTGGAGTTTGTCAGGTACCTACGAGCAGTACTTC.

The rearrangement uses TRBV5-4 and TRBJ2-1; TRBD1 is a possible D gene (6 bases). V lost 0 bases and J 6 bases, leaving 19 bases between the germline ends. This CDR3 comprises 17 residues. CDR1 and CDR2 from the germline V gene are SGHNT and YYREEE (reference sequence). CDR3 sequence: CASSLENRANLGNEQFF. For the CDR3, the DNA is TGTGCCAGCAGCTTGGAAAACAGGGCGAACTTGGGCAATGAGCAGTTCTTC.